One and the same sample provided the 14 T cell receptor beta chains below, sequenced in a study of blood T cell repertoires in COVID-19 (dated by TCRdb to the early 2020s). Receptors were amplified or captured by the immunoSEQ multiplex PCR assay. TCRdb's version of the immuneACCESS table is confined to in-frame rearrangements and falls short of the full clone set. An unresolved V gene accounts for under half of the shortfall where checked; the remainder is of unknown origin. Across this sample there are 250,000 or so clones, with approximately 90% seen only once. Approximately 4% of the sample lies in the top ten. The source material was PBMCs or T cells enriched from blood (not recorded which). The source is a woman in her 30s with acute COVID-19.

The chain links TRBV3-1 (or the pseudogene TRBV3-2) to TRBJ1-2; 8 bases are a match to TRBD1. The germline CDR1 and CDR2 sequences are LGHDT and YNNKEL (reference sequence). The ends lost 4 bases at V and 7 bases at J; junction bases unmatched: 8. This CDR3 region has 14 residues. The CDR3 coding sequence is TGTGCCAGCAGCCTGGGACAGGTGGTGGGTGGCTACACCTTC. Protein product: CASSLGQVVGGYTF.

The CDR3, as DNA: TGTGCCTGGAGCCCATCACTAGCAGAGCAGTTCTTC. Its protein is CAWSPSLAEQFF. The chain combines TRBV30 with TRBJ2-1, with D possibly matching TRBD2 (6 bases). Germline CDR1 GTSNPN, CDR2 SVGIG (reference sequence). V gave up 3 bases and J gave up 10 bases, with 13 bases separating them. CDR3 length: 12 residues.

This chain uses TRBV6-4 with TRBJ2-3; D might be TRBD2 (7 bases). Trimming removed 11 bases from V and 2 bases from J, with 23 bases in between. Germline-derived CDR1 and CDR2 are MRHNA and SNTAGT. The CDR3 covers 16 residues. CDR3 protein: CAAPRGRGKHTDTQYF. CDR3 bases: TGTGCCGCTCCCCGGGGGAGGGGGAAGCACACAGATACGCAGTATTTT.

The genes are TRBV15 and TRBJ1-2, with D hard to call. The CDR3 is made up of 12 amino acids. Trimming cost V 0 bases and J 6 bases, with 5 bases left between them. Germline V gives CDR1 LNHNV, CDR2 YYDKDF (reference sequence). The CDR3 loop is CATSRDRNGYTF. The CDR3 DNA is TGTGCCACCAGCAGAGACAGAAATGGCTACACCTTC.

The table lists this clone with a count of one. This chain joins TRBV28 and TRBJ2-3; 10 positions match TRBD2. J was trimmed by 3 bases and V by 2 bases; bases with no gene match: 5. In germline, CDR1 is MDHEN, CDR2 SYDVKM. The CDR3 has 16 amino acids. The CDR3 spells CASSLEAGGPTDTQYF. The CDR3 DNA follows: TGTGCCAGCAGTTTAGAAGCGGGAGGGCCGACAGATACGCAGTATTTT.

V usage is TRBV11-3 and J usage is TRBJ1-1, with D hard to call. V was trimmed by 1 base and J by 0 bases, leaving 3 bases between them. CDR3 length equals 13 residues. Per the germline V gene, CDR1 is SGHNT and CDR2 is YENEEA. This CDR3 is CASSLAVNTEAFF. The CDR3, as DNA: TGTGCCAGCAGCTTAGCAGTGAACACTGAAGCTTTCTTT.

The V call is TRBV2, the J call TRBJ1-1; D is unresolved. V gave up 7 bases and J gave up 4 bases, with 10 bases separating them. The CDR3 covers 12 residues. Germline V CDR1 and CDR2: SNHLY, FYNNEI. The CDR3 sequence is CASTGLITEAFF. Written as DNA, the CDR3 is TGTGCCAGCACCGGACTAATCACTGAAGCTTTCTTT.

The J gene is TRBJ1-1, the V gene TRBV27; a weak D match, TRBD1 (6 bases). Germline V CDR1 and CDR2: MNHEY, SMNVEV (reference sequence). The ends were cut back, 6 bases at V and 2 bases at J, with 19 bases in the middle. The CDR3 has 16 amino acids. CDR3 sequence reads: CASSKDRTYGNTEAFF. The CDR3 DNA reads TGTGCCAGCAGCAAAGACAGGACCTATGGAAACACTGAAGCTTTCTTT.

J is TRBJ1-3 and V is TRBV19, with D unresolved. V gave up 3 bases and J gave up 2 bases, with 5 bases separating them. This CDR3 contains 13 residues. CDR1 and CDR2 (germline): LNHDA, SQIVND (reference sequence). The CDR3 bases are TGTGCCAGTAGTATTTCCACTGGAAACACCATATATTTT. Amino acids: CASSISTGNTIYF.

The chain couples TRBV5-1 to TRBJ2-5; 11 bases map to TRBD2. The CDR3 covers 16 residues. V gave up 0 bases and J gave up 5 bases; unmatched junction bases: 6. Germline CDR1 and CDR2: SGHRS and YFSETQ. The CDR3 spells CASSLELAGGAETQYF. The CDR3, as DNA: TGCGCCAGCAGCTTGGAGCTAGCGGGAGGTGCGGAGACCCAGTACTTC.

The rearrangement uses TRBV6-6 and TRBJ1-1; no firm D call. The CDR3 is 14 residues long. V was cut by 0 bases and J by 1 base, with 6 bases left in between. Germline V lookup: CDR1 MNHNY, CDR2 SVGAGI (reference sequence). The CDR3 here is CASSYSRANTEAFF. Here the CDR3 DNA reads TGTGCCAGCAGTTACTCGAGGGCGAACACTGAAGCTTTCTTT.

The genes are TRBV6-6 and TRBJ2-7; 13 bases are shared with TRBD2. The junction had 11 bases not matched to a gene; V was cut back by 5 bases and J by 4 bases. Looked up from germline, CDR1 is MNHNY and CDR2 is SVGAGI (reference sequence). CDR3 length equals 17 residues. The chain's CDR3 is CASSRLAGGPTGYEQYF. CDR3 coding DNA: TGTGCCAGCAGTCGACTAGCGGGAGGCCCAACGGGATACGAGCAGTACTTC.

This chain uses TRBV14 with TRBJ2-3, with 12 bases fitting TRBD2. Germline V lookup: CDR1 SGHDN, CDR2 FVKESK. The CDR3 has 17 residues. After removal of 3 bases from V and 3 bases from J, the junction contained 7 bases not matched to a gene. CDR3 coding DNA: TGTGCCAGCAGCCACTCCACTCTAGCGGGAGGGACAGATACGCAGTATTTT. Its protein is CASSHSTLAGGTDTQYF.

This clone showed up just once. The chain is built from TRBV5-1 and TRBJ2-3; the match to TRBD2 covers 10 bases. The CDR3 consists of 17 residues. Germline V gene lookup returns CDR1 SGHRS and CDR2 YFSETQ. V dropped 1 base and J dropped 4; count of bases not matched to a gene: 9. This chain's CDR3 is CASSLTRSGTSADTQYF. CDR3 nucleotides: TGCGCCAGCAGCTTGACGCGGTCCGGGACTAGCGCAGATACGCAGTATTTT. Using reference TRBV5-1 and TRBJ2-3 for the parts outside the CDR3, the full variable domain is KAGVTQTPRYLIKTRGQQVTLSCSPISGHRSVSWYQQTPGQGLQFLFEYFSETQRNKGNFPGRFSGRQFSNSRSEMNVSTLELGDSALYLCASSLTRSGTSADTQYFGPGTRLTVL.